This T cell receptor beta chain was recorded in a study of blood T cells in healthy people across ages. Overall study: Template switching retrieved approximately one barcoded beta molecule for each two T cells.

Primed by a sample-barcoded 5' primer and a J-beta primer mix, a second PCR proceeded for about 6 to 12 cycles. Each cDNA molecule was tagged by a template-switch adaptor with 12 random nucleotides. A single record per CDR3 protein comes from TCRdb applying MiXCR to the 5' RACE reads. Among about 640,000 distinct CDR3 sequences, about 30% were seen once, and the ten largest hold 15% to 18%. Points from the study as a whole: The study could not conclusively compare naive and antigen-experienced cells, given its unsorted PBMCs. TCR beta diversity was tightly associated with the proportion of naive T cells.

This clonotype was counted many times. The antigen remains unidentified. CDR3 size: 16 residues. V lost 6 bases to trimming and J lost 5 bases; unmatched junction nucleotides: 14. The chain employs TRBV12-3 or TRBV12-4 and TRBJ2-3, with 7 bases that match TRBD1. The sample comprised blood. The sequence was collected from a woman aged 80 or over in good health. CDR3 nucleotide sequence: TGTGCCAGCAGCGAACCCAGGGGGTTCAAGGTAGATACGCAGTATTTT. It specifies CASSEPRGFKVDTQYF.